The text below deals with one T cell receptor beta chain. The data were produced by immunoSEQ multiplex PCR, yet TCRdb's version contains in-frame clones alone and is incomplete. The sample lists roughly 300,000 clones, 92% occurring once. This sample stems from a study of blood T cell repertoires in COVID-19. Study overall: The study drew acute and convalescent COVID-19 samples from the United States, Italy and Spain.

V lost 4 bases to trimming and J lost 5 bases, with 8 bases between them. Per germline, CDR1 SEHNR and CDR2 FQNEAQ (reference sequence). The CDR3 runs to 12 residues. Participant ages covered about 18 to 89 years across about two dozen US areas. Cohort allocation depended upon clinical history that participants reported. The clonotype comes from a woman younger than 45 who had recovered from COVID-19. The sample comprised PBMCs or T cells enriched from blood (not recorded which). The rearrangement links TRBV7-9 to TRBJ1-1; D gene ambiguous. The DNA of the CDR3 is TGTGCCAGCAGCTCTGGAGGGACTGAAGCTTTCTTT. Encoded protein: CASSSGGTEAFF.